The TCR beta chain under discussion was sequenced for a study of T cell changes during pregnancy in multiple sclerosis. Profiled with immunoSEQ multiplex PCR; TCRdb holds only in-frame clones, not every one. The sample carries approximately 30,000 clones, roughly nine tenths recorded once. This CDR3 comprises 15 residues. V was clipped by 1 base and J by 6 bases; unmatched bases: 7. The germline V gene encodes CDR1 SGHRS and CDR2 YFSETQ. The sample in question was CD4+ T cells from peripheral blood mononuclear cells, obtained in the second trimester of pregnancy. The chain employs TRBV5-1 and TRBJ2-3, with 8 positions matching TRBD1. The TCR comes from a female donor with multiple sclerosis, enrolled in a pregnancy study. This chain's CDR3 is CASSLMQGAWDTQYF. The CDR3 DNA is TGCGCCAGCAGCTTGATGCAGGGGGCGTGGGATACGCAGTATTTT.